The sequence of this T cell receptor beta chain was determined in a study of blood T cell repertoires in COVID-19 (dated by TCRdb to between 2020 and 2021). About the full investigation: Samples covering the acute and convalescent phases of COVID-19 were provided by collaborators in the United States, Italy and Spain. Where available, HLA class I and class II types were taken from metadata supplied by the sample provider and were not determined by assay-based typing. Nearly every sample came with metadata listing a de-identified subject ID, COVID-19 status, age in years and sex. Deeply sampled blood TCRbeta repertoires from subjects exposed to, actively infected with, or recovered from COVID-19 were included in the dataset. The samples were drawn from the first 160 participants of the ongoing ImmuneRACE study and from over a thousand subjects provided by 6 global collaborators. A freely available public database, intended as a resource for researchers studying the immune response to SARS-CoV-2, is where the repertoires were released. The material from the prospective study consisted of cDNA or gDNA derived from T cells, B-cell-depleted T cells, or PBMCs.

CDR1 LGHDT and CDR2 YNNKEL were looked up in the germline V gene (reference sequence). Germline trimming amounts to 0 bases on V and 4 bases on J, with 9 as the count of junction bases outside the gene matches. Taken from cysteine to phenylalanine, the CDR3 has 16 residues. The entry retains the CDR3 DNA only, 48 bases that are in frame from base 1. The immunoSEQ Assay, a bias-controlled multiplex PCR, was used to amplify TCRbeta CDR3 regions from genomic DNA. The original pipeline was this. The number of nucleated cells in each sample was estimated by amplification of reference gene primers within the assay. To quantify the absolute abundance of each unique TCRbeta CDR3 rearrangement, sequence reads were collapsed and filtered. Productive Simpson clonality was computed per sample as the square root of Simpson's diversity index over productive rearrangements. In TCRdb, the immuneACCESS table is reduced to in-frame sequences with V and J assigned. These tables do not hold every clone; where another copy was compared, an unresolved V gene accounts for under half, and the others remain unexplained. V and J calls and clone size are copied from that table; D and trimming were computed from the DNA. The sample table lists about 270,000 clones, roughly 80% of them with a count of one. The ten most abundant clones make up around 4.2% of the sample.

As to this clone: Its cognate antigen has yet to be identified. It has no much larger one-base neighbor in the sample; base qualities were not kept.

Beyond this particular receptor, the publication reports: Clinical and demographic metadata were provided uncurated, with the amount varying by source and participant.

Whole blood was collected in K2EDTA tubes by collaborating institutions according to the institutions' own protocols. For TCRbeta analysis, collaborator samples were shipped as frozen whole blood, as isolated PBMCs, or as DNA extracted from either sample type. This clonotype was sampled from a woman between 45 and 65 years old with active or convalescent COVID-19. The sequence links TRBV3-1 (or the pseudogene TRBV3-2) to TRBJ2-7; 7 bases in the junction line up with TRBD2. The sample comprised peripheral blood. The nucleotides are TGTGCCAGCAGCCAAGATGGAGCGGGATACTTATACGAGCAGTACTTC. This yields the protein CASSQDGAGYLYEQYF.